The present T cell receptor beta chain was sequenced within a study of control samples from healthy donors and cancer patients. Method: immunoSEQ multiplex PCR; TCRdb's copy keeps in-frame clones and lacks some. Of 120,000 or so clones detected, 70% to 90% appear once; the ten largest clones hold approximately 2.9%. The CDR3 runs to 14 residues. The V end was cut by 5 bases, the J end by 3 bases, with 11 bases between. CDR1 is SGHDT and CDR2 is YYEEEE in the germline V gene. This chain connects TRBV5-6 to TRBJ1-4; D gene unclear. The clonotype comes from a man in his sixties in good health. Specimen: blood. The DNA of the CDR3 is TGTGCCAGCAGGGGAGGTGGGGCTAATGAAAAACTGTTTTTT. Protein sequence: CASRGGGANEKLFF.